The present T cell receptor beta chain was sequenced within a study of blood T cell repertoires in COVID-19. Whole-study context: Spain, Italy and the United States supplied samples that represented acute and convalescent COVID-19. From T cells, B-cell-depleted T cells, or PBMCs came the material, which was cDNA or gDNA.

As handled by the study authors: The assay estimated nucleated cells by amplifying reference gene primers. Assay: immunoSEQ multiplex PCR; the TCRdb copy retains only in-frame clones and omits some. The DNA gave D and trimming, while V, J and clone size come from that table. Of more than 80,000 clones listed, about two thirds were seen once; the top ten hold 0.9%. Germline V CDR1 and CDR2: GTSNPN, SVGIG (reference sequence). Trimming removed 0 bases from V and 3 bases from J, with 14 bases in between. CDR3 size: 15 residues. The rearrangement uses TRBV30 and TRBJ1-2, with D perhaps matching TRBD1 (5 bases). The clonotype originates from a human donor with acute or convalescent COVID-19. The donor label of this sample is uncertain. The source material was peripheral blood. CDR3 loop: CAWSVLSRVYYGYTF. The DNA for the CDR3 is TGTGCCTGGAGTGTACTATCCAGGGTCTACTATGGCTACACCTTC.